Detailed here is one T cell receptor beta chain. The data were obtained in a study of blood T cell repertoires in COVID-19. Germline lookup yields CDR1 MGHRA and CDR2 YSYEKL. The CDR3 totals 15 residues. V shed 5 bases and J shed 4 bases, with 15 bases lying between them. Original processing methods: Reference gene primer amplification gave nucleated cell count estimates. This table comes from immunoSEQ multiplex PCR, and its TCRdb copy is limited to in-frame clones, with some not included. The V and J calls and the clone size are those of that table, but D and trimming were determined from the DNA. The sample carries 54,000 or so clones, 65% to 85% recorded once.

The sequenced sample consisted of peripheral blood. The receptor comes from a man older than 75 with COVID-19, enrolled during active disease. J is TRBJ2-1 and V is TRBV4-1, with D possibly TRBD1 on 5 matching bases. CDR3 amino acids: CASSLQFRDYNEQFF. CDR3 coding DNA: TGCGCCAGCAGCTTACAATTCAGGGATTACAATGAGCAGTTCTTC.